Given below is one TCR beta chain in context. TCRdb's table, derived via immunoSEQ multiplex PCR, lists solely in-frame clones and lacks some. The sample carries 60,000 to 85,000 clones, 90% to 95% recorded once. The sample belongs to a study of technical replicates of blood from several donors. CDR3 length: 14 amino acids. Germline V gives CDR1 SGDLS, CDR2 YYNGEE. Trimming removed 4 bases from V and 4 bases from J; junction bases left unmatched: 4. This chain links TRBV9 with TRBJ2-5; 10 bases line up with TRBD1. The TCR sequence derives from a human donor in good health. The specimen was T cells isolated from PBMCs. CDR3: CASSSGQGRETQYF. CDR3 nucleotide sequence: TGTGCCAGCAGCTCGGGACAGGGGAGAGAGACCCAGTACTTC.